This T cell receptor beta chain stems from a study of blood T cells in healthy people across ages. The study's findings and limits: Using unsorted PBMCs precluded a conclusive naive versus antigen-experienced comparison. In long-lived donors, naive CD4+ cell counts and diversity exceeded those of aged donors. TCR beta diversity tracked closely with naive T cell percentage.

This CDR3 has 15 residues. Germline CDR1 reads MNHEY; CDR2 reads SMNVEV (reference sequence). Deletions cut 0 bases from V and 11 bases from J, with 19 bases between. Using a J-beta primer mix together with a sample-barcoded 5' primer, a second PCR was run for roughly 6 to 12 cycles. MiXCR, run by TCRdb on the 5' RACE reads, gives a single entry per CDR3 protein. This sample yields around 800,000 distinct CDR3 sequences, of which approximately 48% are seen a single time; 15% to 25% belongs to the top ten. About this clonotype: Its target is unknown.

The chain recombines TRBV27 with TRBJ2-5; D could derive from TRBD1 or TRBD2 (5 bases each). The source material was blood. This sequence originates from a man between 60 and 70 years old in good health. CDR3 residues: CASSLSGAAYNEQYF. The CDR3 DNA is TGTGCCAGCAGTTTATCCGGGGCAGCATACAATGAGCAGTACTTC.